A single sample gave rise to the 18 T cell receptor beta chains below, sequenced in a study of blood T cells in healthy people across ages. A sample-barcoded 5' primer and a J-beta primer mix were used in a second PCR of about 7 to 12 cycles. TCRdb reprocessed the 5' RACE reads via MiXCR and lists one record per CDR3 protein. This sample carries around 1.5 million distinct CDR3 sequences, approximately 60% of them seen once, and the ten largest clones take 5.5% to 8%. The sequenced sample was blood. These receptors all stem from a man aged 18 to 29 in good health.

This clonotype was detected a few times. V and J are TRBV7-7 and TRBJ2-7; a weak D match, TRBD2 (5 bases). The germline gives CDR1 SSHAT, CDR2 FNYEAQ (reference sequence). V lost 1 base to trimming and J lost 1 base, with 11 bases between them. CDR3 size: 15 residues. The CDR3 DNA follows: TGTGCCAGCAGCTTAGGACGAGCGGAGTCCTACGAGCAGTACTTC. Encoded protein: CASSLGRAESYEQYF.

CDR3 amino acids: CSAQLAGNEQYF. For the CDR3, the DNA is TGCAGTGCTCAACTAGCGGGGAATGAGCAGTACTTC. The J gene is TRBJ2-5, the V gene TRBV20-1; 10 bases fit TRBD2. V lost 5 bases to trimming and J lost 11 bases; unmatched junction nucleotides: 8. This CDR3 is 12 amino acids long. Per germline, CDR1 DFQATT and CDR2 SNEGSKA (reference sequence).

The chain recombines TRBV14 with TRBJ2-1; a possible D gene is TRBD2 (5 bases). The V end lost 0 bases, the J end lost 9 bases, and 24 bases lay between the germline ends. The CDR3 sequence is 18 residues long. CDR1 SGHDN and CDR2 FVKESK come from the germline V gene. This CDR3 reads CASSQDFGLARVRGEQFF. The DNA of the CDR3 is TGTGCCAGCAGCCAAGATTTTGGGTTGGCAAGGGTTCGGGGTGAGCAGTTCTTC.

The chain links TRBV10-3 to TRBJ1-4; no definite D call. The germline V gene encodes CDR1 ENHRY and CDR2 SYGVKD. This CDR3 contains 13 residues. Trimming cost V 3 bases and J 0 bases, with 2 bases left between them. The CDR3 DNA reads TGTGCCATCAGTGACGCAACTAATGAAAAACTGTTTTTT. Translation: CAISDATNEKLFF.

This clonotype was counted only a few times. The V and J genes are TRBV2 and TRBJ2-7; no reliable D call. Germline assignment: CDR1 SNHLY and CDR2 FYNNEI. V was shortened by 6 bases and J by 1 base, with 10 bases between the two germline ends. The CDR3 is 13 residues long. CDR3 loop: CASSPLRSYEQYF. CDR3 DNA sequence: TGTGCCAGCAGCCCCCTCAGGTCCTACGAGCAGTACTTC.

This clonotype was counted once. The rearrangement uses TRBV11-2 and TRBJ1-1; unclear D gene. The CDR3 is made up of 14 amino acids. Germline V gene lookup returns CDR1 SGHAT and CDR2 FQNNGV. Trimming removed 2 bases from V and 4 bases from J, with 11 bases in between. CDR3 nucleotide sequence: TGTGCCAGCAGCTTACCGGGGTTGCGCACTGAAGCTTTCTTT. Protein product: CASSLPGLRTEAFF. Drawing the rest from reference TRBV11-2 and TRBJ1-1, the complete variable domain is EAGVAQSPRYKIIEKRQSVAFWCNPISGHATLYWYQQILGQGPKLLIQFQNNGVVDDSQLPKDRFSAERLKGVDSTLKIQPAKLEDSAVYLCASSLPGLRTEAFFGQGTRLTVV.

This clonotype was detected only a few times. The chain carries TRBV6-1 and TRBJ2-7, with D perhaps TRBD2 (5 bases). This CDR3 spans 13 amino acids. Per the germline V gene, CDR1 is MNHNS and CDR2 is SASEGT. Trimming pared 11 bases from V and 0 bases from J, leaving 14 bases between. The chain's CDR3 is CASRDDSSYEQYF. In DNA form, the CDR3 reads TGTGCCTCCCGGGATGATAGCTCCTACGAGCAGTACTTC.

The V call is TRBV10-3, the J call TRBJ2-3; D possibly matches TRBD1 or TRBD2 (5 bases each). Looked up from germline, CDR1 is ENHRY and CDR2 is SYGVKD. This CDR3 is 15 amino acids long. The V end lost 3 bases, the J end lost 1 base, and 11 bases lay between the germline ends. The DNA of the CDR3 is TGTGCCATCAGTGAAATGGGGGTTGGCACAGATACGCAGTATTTT. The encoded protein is CAISEMGVGTDTQYF.

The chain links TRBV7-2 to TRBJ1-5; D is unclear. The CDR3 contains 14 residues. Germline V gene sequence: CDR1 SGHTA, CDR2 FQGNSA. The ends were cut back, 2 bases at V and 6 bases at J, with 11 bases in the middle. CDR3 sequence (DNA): TGTGCCAGCAGCTTACTGGGGAATATTCAGCCCCAGCATTTT. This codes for CASSLLGNIQPQHF.

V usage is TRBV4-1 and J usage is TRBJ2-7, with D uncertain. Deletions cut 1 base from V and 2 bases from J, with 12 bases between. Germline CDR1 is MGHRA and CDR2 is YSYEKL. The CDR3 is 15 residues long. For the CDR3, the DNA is TGCGCCAGCAGCCAAGGATTAGCTATAACCTACGAGCAGTACTTC. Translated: CASSQGLAITYEQYF.

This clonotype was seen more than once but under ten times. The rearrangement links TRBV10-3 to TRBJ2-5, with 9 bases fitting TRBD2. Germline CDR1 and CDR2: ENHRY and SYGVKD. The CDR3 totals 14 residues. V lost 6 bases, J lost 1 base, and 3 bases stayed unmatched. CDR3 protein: CAISGGRAQETQYF. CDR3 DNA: TGTGCCATCAGCGGCGGGAGGGCCCAAGAGACCCAGTACTTC.

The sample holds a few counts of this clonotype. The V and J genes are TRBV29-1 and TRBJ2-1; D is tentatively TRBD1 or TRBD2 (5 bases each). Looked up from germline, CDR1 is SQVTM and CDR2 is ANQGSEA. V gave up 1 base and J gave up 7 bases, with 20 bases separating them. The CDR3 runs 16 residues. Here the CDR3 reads CSVEGGKGNTLNEQFF. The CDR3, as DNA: TGCAGCGTTGAAGGGGGGAAGGGGAACACATTGAATGAGCAGTTCTTC.

This chain's CDR3 is CASSEWTGYADTQYF. The CDR3 nucleotides are TGTGCCAGCAGCGAATGGACAGGGTACGCAGATACGCAGTATTTT. The chain recombines TRBV11-2 with TRBJ2-3; TRBD1 aligns across 8 bases. The CDR3 length is 15 residues. Germline V gene lookup returns CDR1 SGHAT and CDR2 FQNNGV. The V segment lost 5 bases and the J segment 4 bases; nucleotides outside the gene matches: 8.

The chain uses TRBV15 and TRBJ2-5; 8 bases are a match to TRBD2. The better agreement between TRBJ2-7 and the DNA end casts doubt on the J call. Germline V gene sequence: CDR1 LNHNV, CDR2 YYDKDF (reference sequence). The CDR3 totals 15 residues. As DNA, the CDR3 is TGTGCCACCAGCATCTTGAGCGGGGGCTCCTACGAGCAGTACTTC. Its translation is CATSILSGGSYEQYF.

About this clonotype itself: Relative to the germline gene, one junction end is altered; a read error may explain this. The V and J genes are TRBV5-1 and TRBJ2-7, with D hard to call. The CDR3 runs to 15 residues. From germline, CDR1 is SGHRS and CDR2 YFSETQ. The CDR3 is CASSLGYGAAYEQYF. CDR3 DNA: TGCGCCAGTAGCTTGGGTTACGGTGCTGCCTACGAGCAGTACTTC.

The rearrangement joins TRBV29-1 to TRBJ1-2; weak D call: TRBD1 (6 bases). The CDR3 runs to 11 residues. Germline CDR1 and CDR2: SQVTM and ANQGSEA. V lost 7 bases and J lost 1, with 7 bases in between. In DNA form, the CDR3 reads TGCAGCGGACAGGTTAACTATGGCTACACCTTC. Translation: CSGQVNYGYTF.

The CDR3 loop reads CASSFPVQDEAFF. CDR3 nucleotides: TGTGCCAGCAGTTTCCCAGTGCAGGATGAAGCTTTCTTT. The chain couples TRBV28 to TRBJ1-1, with D unresolved. The length of the CDR3 is 13 residues. CDR1 and CDR2 from the germline V gene are MDHEN and SYDVKM. Deletions cut 3 bases from V and 7 bases from J, with 12 bases between.

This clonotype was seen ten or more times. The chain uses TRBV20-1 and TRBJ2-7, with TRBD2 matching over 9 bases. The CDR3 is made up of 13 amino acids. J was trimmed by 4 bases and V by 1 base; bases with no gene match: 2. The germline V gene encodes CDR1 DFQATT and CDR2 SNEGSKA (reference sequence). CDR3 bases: TGCAGTGCTAGAGGACTAGCGGCATACGAGCAGTACTTC. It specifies CSARGLAAYEQYF.